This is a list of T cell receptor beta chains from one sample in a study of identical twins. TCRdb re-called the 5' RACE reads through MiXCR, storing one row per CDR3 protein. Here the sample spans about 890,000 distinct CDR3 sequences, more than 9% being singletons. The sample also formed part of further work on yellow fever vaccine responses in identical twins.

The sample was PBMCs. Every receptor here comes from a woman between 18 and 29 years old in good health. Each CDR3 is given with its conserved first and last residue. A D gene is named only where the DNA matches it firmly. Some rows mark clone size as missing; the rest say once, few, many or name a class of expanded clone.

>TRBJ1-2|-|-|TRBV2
TGTGCCAGCACCCTCTCCTCGTCCAGGGGTTACACCTTC
CASTLSSSRGYTF
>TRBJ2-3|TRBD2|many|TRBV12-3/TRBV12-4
TGTGCCAGTCTCAGTCTCCAACGGGGGGGCCTCGATACGCAGTATTTT
CASLSLQRGGLDTQYF
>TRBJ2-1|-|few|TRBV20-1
TGCAGTGTTCGGTTTAGACGGAATAGCGGAGTTGAGCAGTTCTTC
CSVRFRRNSGVEQFF
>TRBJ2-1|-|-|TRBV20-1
TGCAGTGCTAGGGGGGGCCGGGACAACTCCTACAATGAGCAGTTCTTC
CSARGGRDNSYNEQFF
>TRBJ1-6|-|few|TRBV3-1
TGTGCCAGCAGCTTCCATAATTCACCCCTCCACTTT
CASSFHNSPLHF
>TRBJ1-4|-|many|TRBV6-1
TGTGCCAGCAGTGAAAGGTGGAATGAAAAACTGTTTTTT
CASSERWNEKLFF
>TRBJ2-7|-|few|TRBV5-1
TGCGCCAGCAGCTTGGAGCTAGCTCTCGGCGAGCAGTACTTC
CASSLELALGEQYF
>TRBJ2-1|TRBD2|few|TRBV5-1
TGCGCCAGCAGCTTTACAAAGCGGGAGAGTTTGCAGAATGAGCAGTTCTTC
CASSFTKRESLQNEQFF
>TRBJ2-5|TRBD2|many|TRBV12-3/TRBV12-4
TGTGCCAGCAGTCCTCAAAGCGGGAGGGCCGGTGAGACCCAGTACTTC
CASSPQSGRAGETQYF
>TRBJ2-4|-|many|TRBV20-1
TGCAGTGCTAGAGATCCGGAGTGGAGGTTTAACATTCAGTACTTC
CSARDPEWRFNIQYF
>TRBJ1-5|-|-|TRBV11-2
TGTGCCAGCAGCTTAGTCGGGGTTGGACAGCCCCAGCATTTT
CASSLVGVGQPQHF
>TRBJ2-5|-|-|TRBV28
TGTGCCAGCAGTTCCTATAGGTCGACCCAGTACTTC
CASSSYRSTQYF
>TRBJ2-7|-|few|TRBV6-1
TGTGCCAGCAGTGAAGATAGGCCCGGATCCCACGAGCAGTACTTC
CASSEDRPGSHEQYF
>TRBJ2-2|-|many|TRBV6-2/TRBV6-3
TGTGCCAGCAGTTACTCTCTGCTCACCGGGGAGCTGTTTTTT
CASSYSLLTGELFF
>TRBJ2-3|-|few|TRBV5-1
TGCGCCAGCAGCTCCGTCTTAGCGACTAGCACAGATACGCAGTATTTT
CASSSVLATSTDTQYF
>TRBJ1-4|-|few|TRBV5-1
TGCGCCAGCAGCCCAAGGACAGATAATGAAAAACTGTTTTTT
CASSPRTDNEKLFF
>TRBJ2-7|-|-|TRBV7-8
TGTGCCAGCAGCTTGTTGGTGGGGATCTACGAGCAGTACTTC
CASSLLVGIYEQYF
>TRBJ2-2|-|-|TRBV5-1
TGCGCCAGCAAGCCCACTCTGACCGGGGAGCTGTTTTTT
CASKPTLTGELFF
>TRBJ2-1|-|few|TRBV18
TGTGCCAGCTCGACCGAGGATGGACATATCTACAATGAGCAGTTCTTC
CASSTEDGHIYNEQFF
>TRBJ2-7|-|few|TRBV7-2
TGTGCCAGCAGCACCAAAGGACGGAATAACTACGAGCAGTACTTC
CASSTKGRNNYEQYF
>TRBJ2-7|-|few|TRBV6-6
TGTGCCAGCACGGCGGGACCACCCTACGAGCAGTACTTC
CASTAGPPYEQYF
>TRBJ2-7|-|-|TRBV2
TGTGCCAGCACAGGGCGGGCAGAGGAGTACGAGCAGTACTTC
CASTGRAEEYEQYF
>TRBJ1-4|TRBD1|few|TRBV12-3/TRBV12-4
TGTGCCAGCAGTTCCCAGGGGGTGGGTGAAAAACTGTTTTTT
CASSSQGVGEKLFF